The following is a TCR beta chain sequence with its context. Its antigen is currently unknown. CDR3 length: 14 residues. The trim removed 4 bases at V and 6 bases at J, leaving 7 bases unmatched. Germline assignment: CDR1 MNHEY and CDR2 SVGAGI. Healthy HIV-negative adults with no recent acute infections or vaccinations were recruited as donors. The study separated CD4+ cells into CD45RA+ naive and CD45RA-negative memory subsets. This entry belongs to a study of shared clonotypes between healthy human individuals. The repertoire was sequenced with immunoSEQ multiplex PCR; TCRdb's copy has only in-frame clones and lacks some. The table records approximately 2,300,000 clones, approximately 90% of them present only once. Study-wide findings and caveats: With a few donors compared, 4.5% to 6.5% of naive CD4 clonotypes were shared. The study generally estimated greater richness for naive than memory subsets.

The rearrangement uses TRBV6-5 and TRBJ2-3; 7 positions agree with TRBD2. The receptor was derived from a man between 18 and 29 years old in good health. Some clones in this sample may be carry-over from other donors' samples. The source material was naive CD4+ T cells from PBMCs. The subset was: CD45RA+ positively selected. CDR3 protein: CASSSRAGSDTQYF. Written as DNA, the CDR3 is TGTGCCAGCAGTTCGAGAGCGGGATCGGATACGCAGTATTTT.